One sample yielded the 11 T cell receptor beta chains listed below, sequenced in a study of T cells after yellow fever vaccination. TCRdb reanalysed the 5' RACE reads using MiXCR and keeps one entry per CDR3 protein. This table holds approximately 600,000 distinct CDR3 sequences, 9% to 15% found once. The sample consisted of PBMCs, taken on the day of the yellow fever booster vaccination. The receptor set was obtained from a man aged 25 to 40 who received the YFV17D yellow fever vaccine.

This clonotype was observed a few times. The chain carries TRBV9 and TRBJ2-5; the match to TRBD1 covers 10 bases. CDR1 is SGDLS, CDR2 YYNGEE, per germline. J lost 3 bases, V lost 2 bases, and 10 bases had no gene match. The CDR3 has 17 residues. CDR3 loop: CASSVGTGVIYEETQYF. CDR3 DNA: TGTGCCAGCAGCGTCGGGACAGGGGTAATTTACGAAGAGACCCAGTACTTC.

The V and J genes are TRBV6-2 or TRBV6-3 and TRBJ2-4; no definite D call. The V gene's germline CDR1 is MNHEY and CDR2 SVGEGT. CDR3 length: 12 amino acids. V lost 2 bases and J lost 1, with 0 bases in between. The CDR3 coding sequence is TGTGCCAGCAGTTACGCCAAAAACATTCAGTACTTC. It yields the protein CASSYAKNIQYF.

There are a few counts of this clonotype. The V gene is TRBV18, the J gene TRBJ2-7; 9 nucleotides match TRBD1. CDR1 and CDR2 from the germline V gene are KGHSH and LQKENI. The length of the CDR3 is 16 residues. V shed 3 bases and J 0 bases; nucleotides not matched to a gene: 6. The CDR3 DNA follows: TGTGCCAGCTCACCTCTAAGGGACAGGGACTCCTACGAGCAGTACTTC. It codes for CASSPLRDRDSYEQYF.

This clonotype was picked up a small number of times. The chain carries TRBV21-1 and TRBJ2-7; TRBD1, the D gene given by the table, was not confirmed from the DNA. TRBV21-1 represents a pseudogene. This CDR3 comprises 15 residues. The CDR3 nucleotides are TGTGCCAGCAGCAAAGCAGGGACAGAGATATACGAGCAGTACTTC. Translating it yields CASSKAGTEIYEQYF.

The chain carries TRBV5-6 and TRBJ2-1, with 8 nucleotides matching TRBD2. V shed 3 bases, J shed 8 bases, and the junction held 10 bases outside the gene matches. Looked up from germline, CDR1 is SGHDT and CDR2 is YYEEEE. There are 15 residues in the CDR3. CDR3 DNA: TGTGCCAGCAGCTCCGGCTGGGGGACTAGTTATGAGCAGTTCTTC. Protein: CASSSGWGTSYEQFF.

The chain combines TRBV18 with TRBJ2-7; D might be TRBD1 or TRBD2, each matching 5 bases. V dropped 3 bases and J dropped 3 bases, with 15 bases sitting between them. The CDR3 is 15 amino acids. CDR1 and CDR2 (germline): KGHSH, LQKENI. CDR3 DNA: TGTGCCAGCTCACCCCCGGGACCCACAAACTACGAGCAGTACTTC. Amino acids: CASSPPGPTNYEQYF.

The genes are TRBV7-9 and TRBJ2-3, with 12 positions matching TRBD2. The germline V gene has CDR1 SEHNR and CDR2 FQNEAQ (reference sequence). This CDR3 is built from 16 residues. The junction had 7 bases not matched to a gene; V was cut back by 5 bases and J by 4 bases. The CDR3 spells CASSLTSGSLPDTQYF. The CDR3, as DNA: TGTGCCAGCAGCCTGACTAGCGGGAGTCTCCCAGATACGCAGTATTTT.

This chain uses TRBV20-1 with TRBJ2-2, with TRBD2 matching 7 bases. The CDR3 runs to 12 residues. Trimming removed 1 base from V and 7 bases from J; junction bases left unmatched: 0. Germline-derived CDR1 and CDR2 are DFQATT and SNEGSKA (reference sequence). The CDR3 sequence is CSARGGGGELFF. For the CDR3, the DNA is TGCAGTGCTAGAGGGGGGGGCGGGGAGCTGTTTTTT.

The chain links TRBV5-1 to TRBJ2-7, with D possibly called TRBD1 or TRBD2 (5 bases each). V gave up 0 bases and J gave up 3 bases, with 13 bases separating them. CDR3 size: 15 residues. CDR1 and CDR2 (germline): SGHRS, YFSETQ. In nucleotides, the CDR3 is TGCGCCAGCAGCTTGGATGGGGGAACCGGCTACGAGCAGTACTTC. Its protein is CASSLDGGTGYEQYF.

This clonotype was counted only a few times. The chain joins TRBV20-1 to TRBJ2-3; weak D call: TRBD2 (6 bases). This CDR3 comprises 15 residues. Germline lookup yields CDR1 DFQATT and CDR2 SNEGSKA (reference sequence). Trimming removed 2 bases at V and 1 base at J, with 13 bases between. CDR3 nucleotide sequence: TGCAGTGCTAGAACACGGAGGGGAGGCACAGATACGCAGTATTTT. Translating gives CSARTRRGGTDTQYF.

The J gene is TRBJ1-4, the V gene TRBV18; D might be TRBD1 (5 bases). The CDR3 loop spans 15 amino acids. Germline CDR1 and CDR2: KGHSH and LQKENI. Trimming cost V 3 bases and J 5 bases, with 13 bases left between them. The CDR3 DNA sequence: TGTGCCAGCTCACCCGTGGCCAGGGTCAATGAAAAACTGTTTTTT. Translated, it gives CASSPVARVNEKLFF.